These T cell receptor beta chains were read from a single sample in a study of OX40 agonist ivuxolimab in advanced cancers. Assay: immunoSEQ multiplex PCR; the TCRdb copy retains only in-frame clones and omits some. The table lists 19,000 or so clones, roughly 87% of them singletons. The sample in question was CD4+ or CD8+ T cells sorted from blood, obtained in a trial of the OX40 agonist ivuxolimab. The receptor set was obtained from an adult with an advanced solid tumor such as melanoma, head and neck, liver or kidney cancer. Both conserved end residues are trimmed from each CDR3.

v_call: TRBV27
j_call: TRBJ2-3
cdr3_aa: ASSQAITDTQY

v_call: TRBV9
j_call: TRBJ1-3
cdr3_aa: ASSVGQGQGNTIY

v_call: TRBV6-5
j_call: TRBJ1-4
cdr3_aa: ASSYEGSGEKLF

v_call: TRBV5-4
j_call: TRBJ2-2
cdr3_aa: ASSGGQGAANTGELF

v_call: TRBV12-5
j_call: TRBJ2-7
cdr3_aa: ASGRLEGEQY

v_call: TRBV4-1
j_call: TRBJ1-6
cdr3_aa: ASSLRQGYNSPLH

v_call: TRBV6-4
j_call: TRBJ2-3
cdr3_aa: ASSARVASTDTQY

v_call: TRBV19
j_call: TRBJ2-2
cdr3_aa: ASLAGENTGELF

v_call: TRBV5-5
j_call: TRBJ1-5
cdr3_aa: ASSLEGGGNQPQH

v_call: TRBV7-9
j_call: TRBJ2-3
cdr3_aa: ASSLRGGTGTDTQY